The source of this TCR beta chain is a study of OX40 agonist ivuxolimab in advanced cancers. About the full investigation: Ivuxolimab was a fully human IgG2 agonistic monoclonal antibody targeting the costimulatory receptor OX40 (CD134). Intravenous ivuxolimab was administered to patients every 2 weeks at six dose levels: 0.01, 0.1, 0.3, 1.5, 3 and 10 mg/kg. Among the roughly 52 dose-escalation patients, about 20 had hepatocellular carcinoma, roughly 15 melanoma, 9 renal cell carcinoma and 9 head and neck cancer. The dose-escalation cohort was 82.7% male with a mean age of about 65 years, ranging from 23 to 79. Prior anti-PD-1, anti-PD-L1 or anti-CTLA-4 therapy was permitted, and checkpoint inhibitors had been received by 40% to 50% of dose-escalation patients. Partial responses occurred in three dose-escalation patients, of whom one had hepatocellular carcinoma and two had cutaneous melanoma. The point of sequencing TCRbeta in the periphery was to test whether ivuxolimab changed TCR sequence diversity and drove clonal T-cell expansion. The paper reports the monotherapy dose-escalation portion (N of about 50 patients) of the phase I ivuxolimab trial.

In the case of this clone: Its cognate antigen has yet to be identified. No quality values exist for individual bases; no much larger clone is one base distant.

The trial excluded patients who had a history of autoimmune disease or were on systemic immunosuppression. Peripheral blood for TCR sequencing was collected from all dose cohorts at baseline, on cycle 4 day 1, and on cycle 7 day 1. The samples were taken from a phase I, first-in-human, multicenter, open-label dose-escalation trial of ivuxolimab. Adults with locally advanced or metastatic melanoma, renal cell, hepatocellular, or head and neck squamous cell carcinoma were enrolled in the trial. Before TCR sequencing, CD4+ T cells and CD8+ T cells from peripheral blood were sorted into separate populations. The CDR3 holds 13 amino acids from the cysteine to the phenylalanine. The read is trimmed to its CDR3 DNA, 39 bases read in frame from base 1. Trimming at the junction amounts to 5 bases on V and 0 bases on J, and the germline ends lie 8 bases apart. Looking up the germline V gene yields CDR1 SGHDT and CDR2 YYEEEE.

Study-wide conclusions, independent of this receptor: Low levels of normalized T-cell clonal expansion were also shown by some nonresponding patients. In partial responders in the 0.1-3.0 mg/kg groups, normalized peripheral clonal expansion was found to be among the lowest, especially among CD8+ T cells. Clonal expansion of both CD4+ and CD8+ blood T cells was observed from baseline to week 6 at doses 0.1 to 3.0 mg/kg. Which antigens the clonally expanded peripheral T cells were specific for was not determined. After ivuxolimab, CD8+ T cells had more expanded clones than CD4+ T cells on average.

For sequencing of the TCRbeta CDR3 region, genomic DNA was extracted from the sorted cells. The immunoSEQ Assay was used for sequencing of TCRbeta CDR3 regions. TCRdb provides this immuneACCESS table in a form limited to in-frame rearrangements. Some clones are lacking; in checked studies, under half of them reflect an unresolved V gene, and why the rest are absent is not known. This sample holds roughly 70,000 clones; approximately 88% were observed only once. The ten largest clones take up 2.8% of the sample. This sequence was found in an adult with an advanced solid tumor such as melanoma, head and neck, liver or kidney cancer. Recombination joined TRBV5-6 with TRBJ1-1; the D gene cannot be resolved reliably. The material sequenced was CD4+ or CD8+ T cells sorted from blood, taken in a trial of the OX40 agonist ivuxolimab. The DNA is TGTGCCAGCAGTCGGACCATGAACACTGAAGCTTTCTTT. Translated, this gives CASSRTMNTEAFF.